A single sample is the source of the 23 T cell receptor beta chains below, sequenced in a study of T cell changes during pregnancy in multiple sclerosis. The method was immunoSEQ multiplex PCR; TCRdb's version includes in-frame clones alone and lacks a portion of them. The sample consists of about 51,000 clones, about 92% of them appearing once. The sequences come from peripheral blood, collected in the second trimester of pregnancy. The origin of the receptors is a female donor with multiple sclerosis, enrolled in a pregnancy study.

This chain connects TRBV28 to TRBJ2-1; maybe TRBD2 (5 bases). The germline V gene encodes CDR1 MDHEN and CDR2 SYDVKM. Trimming left V 6 bases short and J 0 bases short, with 12 bases between. The CDR3 loop spans 15 amino acids. The CDR3 bases are TGTGCCAGCAGAATCAGCGGAAACTCCTACAATGAGCAGTTCTTC. Translated: CASRISGNSYNEQFF.

The chain carries TRBV4-1 and TRBJ2-2; 10 bases fit TRBD2. V dropped 0 bases and J dropped 2; count of bases not matched to a gene: 6. This CDR3 region has 18 residues. The germline CDR1 and CDR2 sequences are MGHRA and YSYEKL. The chain's CDR3 is CASSQDIGLADNTGELFF. Written as DNA, the CDR3 is TGCGCCAGCAGCCAAGATATCGGACTAGCGGACAACACCGGGGAGCTGTTTTTT.

The chain joins TRBV14 to TRBJ2-3; 7 nucleotides align to TRBD2. This CDR3 has 15 amino acids. V was pared by 0 bases and J by 7 bases, with 7 bases of the junction left unmatched. Germline V lookup: CDR1 SGHDN, CDR2 FVKESK. The CDR3: CASSQDLGGGHTQYF. The CDR3 nucleotides are TGTGCCAGCAGCCAAGATCTTGGGGGGGGACATACGCAGTATTTT.

V gene TRBV19 combines with J gene TRBJ1-1, with D hard to call. CDR1 and CDR2 from the germline V gene are LNHDA and SQIVND (reference sequence). Trimming stripped 4 bases from V and 6 bases from J, with 9 bases between. This CDR3 is 12 amino acids long. The CDR3 here is CASSSRWAEAFF. The CDR3 region has the DNA TGTGCCAGTAGTAGCAGGTGGGCTGAAGCTTTCTTT. Full variable domain (remainder filled in from reference TRBV19 and TRBJ1-1): DGGITQSPKYLFRKEGQNVTLSCEQNLNHDAMYWYRQDPGQGLRLIYYSQIVNDFQKGDIAEGYSVSREKKESFPLTVTSAQKNPTAFYLCASSSRWAEAFFGQGTRLTVV.

The chain links TRBV19 to TRBJ1-3; D is perhaps TRBD1 (6 bases). Looked up from germline, CDR1 is LNHDA and CDR2 is SQIVND (reference sequence). V was cut by 5 bases and J by 0 bases, with 17 bases left in between. This CDR3 spans 17 amino acids. The CDR3 sequence is CASSLPLTGVSGNTIYF. The CDR3 DNA is TGTGCCAGTAGTCTACCCTTGACAGGCGTCTCTGGAAACACCATATATTTT.

This clone was observed a single time. V is TRBV27 and J is TRBJ2-2; D gene unclear. The germline CDR1 and CDR2 sequences are MNHEY and SMNVEV (reference sequence). V was trimmed by 5 bases and J by 0 bases, leaving 4 bases between them. This CDR3 has 13 residues. This CDR3 is CASSVSNTGELFF. Written as DNA, the CDR3 is TGTGCCAGCAGTGTCTCGAACACCGGGGAGCTGTTTTTT.

The V and J genes are TRBV13 and TRBJ2-1; 8 bases agree with TRBD2. The CDR3 has 15 amino acids. Trimming took 5 bases from V and 4 from J; bases not matched to a gene: 7. Looked up from germline, CDR1 is PRHDT and CDR2 is FYEKMQ (reference sequence). The CDR3 nucleotides read TGTGCCAGCAGCCCTCGCCTAGCGGGTTACAATGAGCAGTTCTTC. It is translated as CASSPRLAGYNEQFF.

This clone appeared once. The chain has TRBV4-3 and TRBJ2-3, with 11 bases aligning to TRBD2. Germline V gene sequence: CDR1 LGHNA, CDR2 YSLEER. The V segment lost 2 bases and the J segment 1 base; nucleotides outside the gene matches: 2. The CDR3 runs 16 residues. DNA for the CDR3: TGCGCCAGCAGCCAACAACTAGCGGGAGGCACAGATACGCAGTATTTT. As protein: CASSQQLAGGTDTQYF.

The chain recombines TRBV19 with TRBJ2-7; TRBD2 agrees at 7 bases. Germline CDR1 and CDR2: LNHDA and SQIVND (reference sequence). The CDR3 has 13 amino acids. With 5 bases clipped from V and 4 bases from J, the junction kept 5 bases outside the gene matches. CDR3 nucleotides: TGTGCCAGTAGTTGGGGGAGGGAGTACGAGCAGTACTTC. This encodes CASSWGREYEQYF.

V gene TRBV6-1 combines with J gene TRBJ2-3; unclear D gene. Trimming cost V 6 bases and J 5 bases, with 3 bases left between them. Per the germline V gene, CDR1 is MNHNS and CDR2 is SASEGT. This CDR3 spans 10 amino acids. CDR3: CASSQDTQYF. DNA for the CDR3: TGTGCCAGCAGCCAAGATACGCAGTATTTT.

The count of this clone is one. J is TRBJ2-1 and V is TRBV7-2; possible D gene TRBD2, 5 bases. The germline V and J ends were trimmed by 4 bases and 4 bases, with 8 bases remaining between them. This CDR3 is 13 amino acids long. CDR1 SGHTA and CDR2 FQGNSA come from the germline V gene. CDR3 region: CASSSGSYNEQFF. CDR3 sequence (DNA): TGTGCCAGCAGCTCGGGATCTTACAATGAGCAGTTCTTC.

The rearrangement joins TRBV7-9 to TRBJ2-5; D remains unclear. The CDR3 is made up of 12 amino acids. Germline V gives CDR1 SEHNR, CDR2 FQNEAQ (reference sequence). With 8 bases removed from V and 2 bases from J, the gap between germline ends came to 9 bases. The CDR3 bases are TGTGCCAGCCGCGGATTACAAGAGACCCAGTACTTC. Protein product: CASRGLQETQYF.

The J gene is TRBJ2-7, the V gene TRBV27; a possible D gene is TRBD2 (7 bases). The V end was cut by 7 bases, the J end by 13 bases, with 20 bases between. CDR3 length: 12 amino acids. Germline loops: CDR1 MNHEY, CDR2 SMNVEV (reference sequence). CDR3 in DNA: TGTGCCAGCAAGCGCCAGGGGAGGGAGGAATACTTC. It translates to CASKRQGREEYF.

CDR3 coding DNA: TGTGCCAGCAGTGACAGGGGTAGCACAGATACGCAGTATTTT. This translates into CASSDRGSTDTQYF. The chain has TRBV6-6 and TRBJ2-3, with 8 bases matching TRBD1. The V gene's germline CDR1 is MNHNY and CDR2 SVGAGI (reference sequence). V was clipped by 5 bases and J by 0 bases; unmatched bases: 1. The CDR3 covers 14 residues.

This clone has just a few counts. The rearrangement joins TRBV28 to TRBJ1-1; D not resolved. With 6 bases removed from V and 5 bases from J, the gap between germline ends came to 16 bases. The germline gives CDR1 MDHEN, CDR2 SYDVKM. This CDR3 comprises 14 residues. The chain's CDR3 is CASSPPRLRTEAFF. As DNA, the CDR3 is TGTGCCAGCAGCCCCCCGAGGCTGAGGACTGAAGCTTTCTTT.

This chain joins TRBV28 and TRBJ2-7; tentative D call: TRBD2 (6 bases). The CDR3 spans 15 residues. V was clipped by 3 bases and J by 1 base, with 13 bases between them. CDR1 is MDHEN, CDR2 SYDVKM, per germline. The CDR3 nucleotides read TGTGCCAGCAGTTTTGCGGGGCCCAAGTCCTACGAGCAGTACTTC. Its protein is CASSFAGPKSYEQYF.

CDR3 bases: TGTGCCAGCAGCCCAGGGGTTAGCGGGAGCGGGGAGGAGCAGTTCTTC. This translates into CASSPGVSGSGEEQFF. The chain employs TRBV9 and TRBJ2-1; TRBD2 agrees at 9 bases. J lost 10 bases, V lost 4 bases, and 15 bases had no gene match. Germline CDR1 reads SGDLS; CDR2 reads YYNGEE. The CDR3 is made up of 16 amino acids. Variable domain in full (rest from reference TRBV9 and TRBJ2-1): DSGVTQTPKHLITATGQRVTLRCSPRSGDLSVYWYQQSLDQGLQFLIQYYNGEERAKGNILERFSAQQFPDLHSELNLSSLELGDSALYFCASSPGVSGSGEEQFFGPGTRLTVL.

The rearrangement joins TRBV25-1 to TRBJ2-7; a weak D match, TRBD1 (6 bases). CDR1 MGHDK and CDR2 SYGVNS come from the germline V gene. Trimming left V 5 bases short and J 3 bases short, with 14 bases between. CDR3 length: 14 residues. CDR3 region: CASSSGTKFYEQYF. The DNA for the CDR3 is TGTGCCAGCAGTTCCGGGACAAAGTTCTACGAGCAGTACTTC.

This chain links TRBV19 with TRBJ2-3; D remains ambiguous. With 3 bases removed from V and 3 bases from J, the gap between germline ends came to 4 bases. Germline V CDR1 and CDR2: LNHDA, SQIVND (reference sequence). The CDR3 sequence is 12 residues long. The CDR3 spells CASSIGTDTQYF. CDR3 bases: TGTGCCAGTAGTATCGGTACAGATACGCAGTATTTT.

J is TRBJ1-5 and V is TRBV28; 8 nucleotides match TRBD1. The ends lost 5 bases at V and 11 bases at J; junction bases unmatched: 5. Germline CDR1 is MDHEN and CDR2 is SYDVKM. This CDR3 spans 12 amino acids. CDR3 nucleotide sequence: TGTGCCAGCAGTGCTCCGACAGGGGCCCAGCATTTT. Protein sequence: CASSAPTGAQHF.

This chain uses TRBV29-1 with TRBJ2-5; no firm D call. This CDR3 is built from 12 residues. Germline CDR1 SQVTM, CDR2 ANQGSEA. Trimming left V 4 bases short and J 0 bases short, with 6 bases between. For the CDR3, the DNA is TGCAGCGTTGTGAGAGACCAAGAGACCCAGTACTTC. Residues: CSVVRDQETQYF.

The chain uses TRBV7-2 and TRBJ2-7; 10 nucleotides agree with TRBD1. Germline CDR1 reads SGHTA; CDR2 reads FQGNSA. The CDR3 sequence is 14 residues long. V lost 5 bases and J lost 6; bases outside the gene matches: 7. The DNA for the CDR3 is TGTGCCAGCAGCCCCGGACAGGGGGGCATCGAGCAGTACTTC. This codes for CASSPGQGGIEQYF.

This sequence joins TRBV5-6 and TRBJ2-1; TRBD2 matches at 11 bases. V was pared by 4 bases and J by 8 bases, with 5 bases of the junction left unmatched. CDR1 and CDR2 (germline): SGHDT, YYEEEE. CDR3 length: 14 amino acids. CDR3 nucleotides: TGTGCCAGCAGCGGTAGCGGGAGGGAGGATGAGCAGTTCTTC. This sequence encodes CASSGSGREDEQFF.